These T cell receptor beta chains were read from a single sample in a study of blood T cell repertoires in COVID-19. Measured with immunoSEQ multiplex PCR; TCRdb has only the in-frame clones, and not every one. The sample yields fewer than 200,000 clones, approximately 87% seen once. The sample taken for sequencing was peripheral blood. These receptors were collected from a woman aged 70-85 years with COVID-19, enrolled during active disease. Both conserved end residues are part of each CDR3. A D gene is named only where the DNA matches it firmly. Clone size appears in some rows only: once, few, many, or a class for an expanded clone.

CDR3 | DNA | V | size | length | D | J
CASSMLRQGAGTEAFF | TGTGCCAGTAGTATGCTGCGACAGGGGGCGGGTACTGAAGCTTTCTTT | TRBV19 | NA | 16 | TRBD1 | TRBJ1-1
CSASTEGYTF | TGCAGTGCTAGTACAGAAGGCTACACCTTC | TRBV20-1 | once | 10 | NA | TRBJ1-2
CASSQDAGTYTDTQYF | TGTGCCAGCAGCCAAGATGCAGGGACATACACAGATACGCAGTATTTT | TRBV3-1/TRBV3-2 | NA | 16 | NA | TRBJ2-3
CAIRGASSTGELFF | TGTGCCATCAGAGGTGCTAGCTCCACCGGGGAGCTGTTTTTT | TRBV10-3 | few | 14 | NA | TRBJ2-2
CASSPRGQGRTYEQYF | TGTGCCAGCAGCCCGCGGGGCCAGGGCCGGACCTACGAGCAGTACTTC | TRBV7-3 | few | 16 | NA | TRBJ2-7
CASSQRGGGMYEQYF | TGTGCCAGCAGCCAAAGGGGAGGGGGGATGTACGAGCAGTACTTC | TRBV3-1/TRBV3-2 | NA | 15 | NA | TRBJ2-7
CASSEQPTNYEQYF | TGTGCCAGCAGTGAACAACCTACCAACTACGAGCAGTACTTC | TRBV6-1 | NA | 14 | NA | TRBJ2-7
CASSQVTENYGYTF | TGTGCCAGCAGCCAAGTAACTGAGAACTATGGCTACACCTTC | TRBV3-1/TRBV3-2 | NA | 14 | NA | TRBJ1-2
CASSEAGRGDSGNTIYF | TGTGCCAGCAGTGAAGCTGGACGGGGGGACTCTGGAAACACCATATATTTT | TRBV6-1 | NA | 17 | NA | TRBJ1-3
CASSYDRAPLHF | TGTGCCAGCAGTTACGACAGGGCCCCCCTCCACTTT | TRBV12-3/TRBV12-4 | NA | 12 | TRBD1 | TRBJ1-6
CASSQEGDGYTF | TGTGCCAGCAGCCAAGAAGGGGATGGCTACACCTTC | TRBV4-2 | NA | 12 | NA | TRBJ1-2
CASSRGKGNTIYF | TGTGCCAGCAGCCGAGGGAAAGGAAACACCATATATTTT | TRBV2 | NA | 13 | NA | TRBJ1-3
CASSKGQGNTEAFF | TGTGCCAGCAGCAAGGGACAGGGGAACACTGAAGCTTTCTTT | TRBV21-1 | NA | 14 | NA | TRBJ1-1
CASSPSLYEQYF | TGTGCCAGCAGTCCCTCGTTATACGAGCAGTACTTC | TRBV27 | once | 12 | NA | TRBJ2-7
CASSAPFPGGRTEAFF | TGTGCCAGCAGCGCCCCGTTCCCAGGGGGGCGCACTGAAGCTTTCTTT | TRBV7-9 | few | 16 | TRBD1 | TRBJ1-1
CASRDSGQITEAFF | TGTGCCAGCAGAGATTCGGGACAGATCACTGAAGCTTTCTTT | TRBV2 | NA | 14 | TRBD1 | TRBJ1-1
CASSLRGRGRGMGGELFF | TGTGCCAGCAGTTTACGCGGCAGGGGGCGCGGGATGGGCGGGGAGCTGTTTTTT | TRBV28 | NA | 18 | TRBD1 | TRBJ2-2
CAWSVETSGGTDTQYF | TGTGCCTGGAGTGTAGAGACTAGCGGGGGCACAGATACGCAGTATTTT | TRBV30 | NA | 16 | TRBD2 | TRBJ2-3
CASTKIGGNTIYF | TGTGCCAGCACTAAAATCGGTGGAAACACCATATATTTT | TRBV6-6 | NA | 13 | NA | TRBJ1-3
CASSPDRYNEQFF | TGTGCCAGCAGTCCCGACAGATACAATGAGCAGTTCTTC | TRBV5-4 | NA | 13 | NA | TRBJ2-1
CATSAQKEREGTLADTQYF | TGTGCCACCAGTGCCCAAAAGGAGCGGGAGGGCACACTCGCAGATACGCAGTATTTT | TRBV24-1 | NA | 19 | TRBD2 | TRBJ2-3
CASSNPKGYQETQYF | TGTGCCAGCAGCAACCCTAAGGGGTACCAAGAGACCCAGTACTTC | TRBV21-1 | NA | 15 | NA | TRBJ2-5
CASSLGTGGGEKLFF | TGTGCCAGCAGCTTAGGGACAGGGGGCGGTGAAAAACTGTTTTTT | TRBV7-2 | NA | 15 | TRBD1 | TRBJ1-4
CASSPDRAYEQYF | TGTGCCAGCAGTCCCGACAGGGCCTACGAGCAGTACTTC | TRBV6-5 | NA | 13 | TRBD1 | TRBJ2-7
CASSQGPSEKLFF | TGTGCCAGCAGCCAGGGTCCGAGTGAAAAACTGTTTTTT | TRBV12-3/TRBV12-4 | NA | 13 | NA | TRBJ1-4
CASSPTANTEAFF | TGTGCCAGTAGTCCTACAGCGAACACTGAAGCTTTCTTT | TRBV19 | NA | 13 | NA | TRBJ1-1
CASSLRGSHNSPLHF | TGTGCCAGCAGCTTAAGAGGGTCTCATAATTCACCCCTCCACTTT | TRBV11-2 | NA | 15 | NA | TRBJ1-6
CAINAGTVLGEQYF | TGTGCCATCAACGCCGGGACAGTCCTCGGGGAGCAGTACTTC | TRBV10-3 | NA | 14 | TRBD1 | TRBJ2-7
CASSIDSNSGNPIQETQYF | TGTGCCAGTAGTATAGACTCGAATAGCGGGAACCCCATCCAAGAGACCCAGTACTTC | TRBV19 | NA | 19 | TRBD2 | TRBJ2-5
CASSPRADSYEQYF | TGTGCCAGCAGCCCGAGGGCCGACTCCTACGAGCAGTACTTC | TRBV11-2 | NA | 14 | NA | TRBJ2-7
CASSRLVNNEQFF | TGTGCCAGCAGCCGGCTAGTGAACAATGAGCAGTTCTTC | TRBV4-2 | NA | 13 | NA | TRBJ2-1
CASSIGGSEKLFF | TGTGCCAGTAGTATAGGCGGGTCGGAAAAACTGTTTTTT | TRBV19 | NA | 13 | NA | TRBJ1-4
CASSVPLAGGPDTQYF | TGCGCCAGCAGCGTGCCACTAGCGGGAGGACCAGATACGCAGTATTTT | TRBV5-1 | NA | 16 | TRBD2 | TRBJ2-3
CASSSGGLYSPLHF | TGTGCCAGCAGTTCGGGGGGGCTTTATTCACCCCTCCACTTT | TRBV5-8 | NA | 14 | NA | TRBJ1-6
CAISERREGTYEQYF | TGTGCCATCAGTGAACGGCGGGAGGGGACCTACGAGCAGTACTTC | TRBV10-3 | few | 15 | TRBD2 | TRBJ2-7
CAWTGNSDYGYTF | TGTGCCTGGACAGGGAATAGTGACTATGGCTACACCTTC | TRBV7-6 | NA | 13 | TRBD1 | TRBJ1-2
CASSQGLAGNEQFF | TGTGCCTCCTCCCAGGGGCTAGCTGGCAATGAGCAGTTCTTC | TRBV3-1/TRBV3-2 | NA | 14 | NA | TRBJ2-1
CATSSRGPRGSYEQYF | TGTGCCACCAGCAGCAGAGGGCCACGGGGCTCCTACGAGCAGTACTTC | TRBV15 | NA | 16 | NA | TRBJ2-7
CASSQEARGVSYEQYF | TGCGCCAGCAGCCAAGAGGCCAGGGGAGTCTCCTACGAGCAGTACTTC | TRBV4-3 | NA | 16 | NA | TRBJ2-7
CASSPPGTDTQYF | TGTGCCAGCAGCCCCCCGGGAACAGATACGCAGTATTTT | TRBV4-2 | NA | 13 | NA | TRBJ2-3
CASSARQGFVGELFF | TGTGCCAGCAGCGCAAGACAGGGGTTCGTCGGGGAGCTGTTTTTT | TRBV9 | NA | 15 | TRBD1 | TRBJ2-2
CASSHRTGEDGYTF | TGTGCCAGCAGCCACCGGACAGGGGAGGATGGCTACACCTTC | TRBV4-2 | NA | 14 | TRBD1 | TRBJ1-2
CASSQDRGDYGYTF | TGTGCCAGCAGCCAAGATCGAGGTGACTATGGCTACACCTTC | TRBV3-1/TRBV3-2 | NA | 14 | NA | TRBJ1-2
CASRETQGAYGYTF | TGTGCCAGCAGAGAGACGCAGGGGGCCTATGGCTACACCTTC | TRBV28 | NA | 14 | TRBD1 | TRBJ1-2
CASSQDTSGTYEQYF | TGCGCCAGCAGCCAAGATACTAGCGGGACGTACGAGCAGTACTTC | TRBV4-3 | NA | 15 | TRBD2 | TRBJ2-7
CASTALDREVFPLHF | TGTGCCAGCACCGCCCTAGACAGGGAAGTTTTCCCCCTCCACTTT | TRBV6-5 | once | 15 | TRBD1 | TRBJ1-6
CASSQANTEAFF | TGTGCCAGCAGCCAAGCTAACACTGAAGCTTTCTTT | TRBV3-1/TRBV3-2 | NA | 12 | NA | TRBJ1-1
CASSQEGQTGPDTQYF | TGTGCCAGCAGCCAAGAAGGACAGACTGGGCCAGATACGCAGTATTTT | TRBV4-2 | few | 16 | NA | TRBJ2-3
CASSRGQSYEQYF | TGTGCCAGCTCCCGCGGACAGTCCTACGAGCAGTACTTC | TRBV2 | few | 13 | NA | TRBJ2-7
CASSDGQGNQPQHF | TGCGCCAGCAGCGACGGACAGGGGAATCAGCCCCAGCATTTT | TRBV5-1 | once | 14 | TRBD1 | TRBJ1-5
CASSLAGTGLYEQYF | TGCGCCAGCAGCTTGGCCGGGACAGGGCTTTACGAGCAGTACTTC | TRBV5-1 | NA | 15 | TRBD1 | TRBJ2-7
CASSQNRDYGYTF | TGTGCCAGCAGTCAGAACAGGGACTATGGCTACACCTTC | TRBV7-9 | NA | 13 | NA | TRBJ1-2
CASSKPNRGRCEQYF | TGTGCCAGCAGCAAACCTAACAGGGGACGGTGCGAGCAGTACTTC | TRBV21-1 | NA | 15 | NA | TRBJ2-7
CASSRNLQRPQETQYF | TGTGCCAGCAGCCGAAACCTACAGCGGCCCCAAGAGACCCAGTACTTC | TRBV12-1 | once | 16 | NA | TRBJ2-5
CGAGANTGELFF | TGTGGGGCAGGGGCCAACACCGGGGAGCTGTTTTTT | TRBV10-3 | NA | 12 | NA | TRBJ2-2
CASSLDSTDTQYF | TGTGCCAGCAGCTTGGACAGTACAGATACGCAGTATTTT | TRBV11-3 | NA | 13 | NA | TRBJ2-3
CASSREDRVGTEAFF | TGTGCCAGCAGCCGGGAGGACAGGGTGGGAACTGAAGCTTTCTTT | TRBV3-1/TRBV3-2 | NA | 15 | TRBD1 | TRBJ1-1
CASSLGTAGNTIYF | TGCGCCAGCAGCTTGGGGACAGCTGGAAACACCATATATTTT | TRBV5-1 | NA | 14 | NA | TRBJ1-3
CASSLVWGESEKLFF | TGTGCCAGCAGCTTAGTTTGGGGGGAGAGTGAAAAACTGTTTTTT | TRBV11-2 | NA | 15 | NA | TRBJ1-4